This T cell receptor (beta chain) appears in the sequencing data of a study of control samples from healthy donors and cancer patients. Germline V gene data show CDR1 as ENHRY and CDR2 as SYGVKD. Trimming cost V 6 bases and J 1 base; bases outside gene matches: 3. This CDR3 spans 16 amino acids. Repertoires were generated with immunoSEQ multiplex PCR, while TCRdb's copy carries only in-frame clones and drops some. The sample shows some 150,000 clones, 91% of them seen only once. The receptor comes from a woman aged 25 to 39 in good health. The sample comprised blood. The gene calls are TRBV10-3 and TRBJ2-3, with TRBD2 identical over 14 bases. CDR3 amino acids: CAISRGLAGGTDTQYF. The CDR3 DNA reads TGTGCCATCAGCCGGGGACTAGCGGGAGGCACAGATACGCAGTATTTT.